Listed here is a single T cell receptor (beta chain). This record belongs to a study of technical replicates of blood from several donors. Sequencing used immunoSEQ multiplex PCR; TCRdb keeps in-frame clones, though not all of them. The sample carries tens of thousands of clones, roughly 94% recorded once. The CDR3 covers 14 residues. V lost 7 bases and J lost 6, with 19 bases in between. Germline loops: CDR1 MDHEN, CDR2 SYDVKM. Sequencing was carried out using T cells isolated from PBMCs. The gene calls are TRBV28 and TRBJ2-7, with D perhaps matching TRBD1 (5 bases). This sequence was found in a human donor in good health. The CDR3 DNA is TGTGCCAGCATCCCGTTTCTGGACACGACCGAGCAGTACTTC. Amino acid sequence: CASIPFLDTTEQYF.